The rows below give T cell receptor beta chains drawn from one sample of a study of cytomegalovirus exposure and HLA in healthy donors. The protocol was immunoSEQ multiplex PCR, while the TCRdb copy is restricted to in-frame clones and leaves out a portion. The profile shows some 170,000 clones, 75% to 90% of them singletons. Sequencing was performed on PBMCs. All receptors derive from a man in his forties or fifties in good health and CMV-seropositive. CDR3s include the opening cysteine and the closing phenylalanine or tryptophan. The D gene is left open where the match is weak. Part of the rows lack a size; the others show once, few, many or a class for expanded clones.

TRBJ2-7 NA TRBV7-3 NA 14 TGTGCCAGCAGCTTAGACGGAGGGTCCTACGAGCAGTACTTC CASSLDGGSYEQYF
TRBJ1-5 NA TRBV5-8 NA 13 TGTGCCAGCAGCGCGTATAGCAATCAGCCCCAGCATTTT CASSAYSNQPQHF
TRBJ1-5 NA TRBV7-2 NA 15 TGTGCCAGCAGCTTAGACGGGAAGGGCAATCAGCCCCAGCATTTT CASSLDGKGNQPQHF
TRBJ2-7 NA TRBV6-6 TRBD2 14 TGTGCCAGCAGTTACGGGGGGGACTCCTACGAGCAGTACTTC CASSYGGDSYEQYF
TRBJ2-3 NA TRBV19 NA 15 TGTGCCAGTAGTTTGGGCGGGGGCCGCCCTGACACGCAGTATTTT CASSLGGGRPDTQYF
TRBJ1-4 NA TRBV5-1 NA 14 TGCGCCAGCAGCTGGCAGGGCCAAAGAGAAAAACTGTTTTTT CASSWQGQREKLFF
TRBJ2-7 NA TRBV9 TRBD1 15 TGTGCCAGCAGCCCTCGGGACAGGGGGCTCTACGAGCAGTACTTC CASSPRDRGLYEQYF
TRBJ2-3 NA TRBV9 NA 14 TGTGCCAGCAGCGTAGAAGGGGGGGGAGATACGCAGTATTTT CASSVEGGGDTQYF
TRBJ2-2 NA TRBV29-1 NA 13 TGCAGCGTTGCCAGGGCACACACCGGGGAGCTGTTTTTT CSVARAHTGELFF
TRBJ1-6 once TRBV5-6 NA 19 TGTGCCAGCAGCCCCGGGCCCTCGGTTGGGAGCTCCTATAATTCACCCCTCCACTTT CASSPGPSVGSSYNSPLHF
TRBJ2-7 NA TRBV6-1 NA 15 TGTGCCAGCAGTGGTTCGTGGAGGGAGCTCTACGAGCAGTACTTC CASSGSWRELYEQYF
TRBJ2-1 NA TRBV5-6 NA 16 TGTGCCAGCAGCAGAGAAACGGGACACCCTGTGAATGAGCAGTTCTTC CASSRETGHPVNEQFF
TRBJ2-1 NA TRBV6-5 TRBD1 15 TGTGCCAGCAGTAACGGACAGGGGGCCTACAATGAGCAGTTCTTC CASSNGQGAYNEQFF
TRBJ2-5 NA TRBV5-1 NA 16 TGCGCCAGCAGCTCACTTCCGGGACTCCCGCAGGAGACCCAGTACTTC CASSSLPGLPQETQYF
TRBJ1-6 NA TRBV7-3 NA 15 TGTGCCAGCAGCTTAAGTGGACAGTATAATTCACCCCTCCACTTT CASSLSGQYNSPLHF
TRBJ1-1 NA TRBV5-6 NA 16 TGTGCCAGCAGATACTACGGACACCAAGTGAACACTGAAGCTTTCTTT CASRYYGHQVNTEAFF
TRBJ2-1 NA TRBV7-7 TRBD1 15 TGTGCCAGCAGCCCCGGGACAGGTCAAATCAATGAGCAGTTCTTC CASSPGTGQINEQFF
TRBJ2-6 NA TRBV28 NA 15 TGTGCCAGCAGTTCCAGACAGGCGGGGGCCAACGTCCTGACTTTC CASSSRQAGANVLTF
TRBJ2-2 NA TRBV29-1 NA 14 TGCAGCGCCTGGGACAATAGCTACACCGGGGAGCTGTTTTTT CSAWDNSYTGELFF
TRBJ2-5 once TRBV5-1 NA 14 TGCGCCAGCAGCTTGGCGTCCAGACAAGAGACCCAGTACTTC CASSLASRQETQYF
TRBJ2-7 NA TRBV7-6 TRBD2 16 TGTGCCAGCAGTTCCGCCGGGACTAGCGGAACCTACGAGCAGTACTTC CASSSAGTSGTYEQYF
TRBJ2-6 NA TRBV5-1 NA 14 TGCGCCAGCAGCTTGACAGCTGGGGCCAACGTCCTGACTTTC CASSLTAGANVLTF
TRBJ1-2 NA TRBV28 NA 12 TGTGCCAGCAGTCTATCAGGTTACGGCTACACCTTC CASSLSGYGYTF
TRBJ1-1 NA TRBV2 TRBD1 12 TGTGCCAGCAGATGGACAGGCACTGAAGCTTTCTTT CASRWTGTEAFF
TRBJ2-2 NA TRBV11-2 TRBD2 17 TGTGCCAGCAGATACCCATCGGGGGGGCTAGACACCGGGGAGCTGTTTTTT CASRYPSGGLDTGELFF
TRBJ1-2 once TRBV6-5 NA 16 TGTGCCAGCAGTTACGTCCGGGGGGGCAGGGGCGCGGGCTACACCTTC CASSYVRGGRGAGYTF
TRBJ1-1 NA TRBV19 TRBD1 14 TGTGCCAGTAATCAGGGACAGACGAACACTGAAGCTTTCTTT CASNQGQTNTEAFF
TRBJ1-4 NA TRBV6-1 NA 13 TGTGCCAGCAGTGGAGGGCGCGGTGAAAAACTGTTTTTT CASSGGRGEKLFF
TRBJ1-1 NA TRBV7-9 TRBD1 15 TGTGCCAGCAGCCCCGGACAGGGCTGGAACACTGAAGCTTTCTTT CASSPGQGWNTEAFF
TRBJ2-3 NA TRBV30 NA 11 TGTGCCTGGAGGTGGCTAGATACGCAGTATTTT CAWRWLDTQYF
TRBJ2-5 NA TRBV5-1 TRBD1 16 TGCGCCAGCAGCTTGGGGGGACAGGCGGGGAAAGAGACCCAGTACTTC CASSLGGQAGKETQYF
TRBJ2-7 NA TRBV28 TRBD1 15 TGTGCCAGCAGTTCCCCCGGGACAGGGGCGTTGTTGCAGTACTTC CASSSPGTGALLQYF
TRBJ2-7 NA TRBV5-1 NA 14 TGCGCCAGCAAAATTGAGGGCTTTAGCTACGAGCAGTACTTC CASKIEGFSYEQYF
TRBJ2-3 once TRBV7-3 TRBD1 15 TGTGCCAGCAGCGGAACCCTAGGACAGGGGCATACGCAGTATTTT CASSGTLGQGHTQYF
TRBJ2-7 few TRBV6-5 TRBD1 14 TGTGCCAGCAGTTACCGGGACAGGGTCTACGAGCAGTACTTC CASSYRDRVYEQYF
TRBJ2-3 NA TRBV11-3 TRBD2 15 TGTGCCAGCAGCCCGAGGGGAGGGCCCACAGATACGCAGTATTTT CASSPRGGPTDTQYF
TRBJ2-7 NA TRBV7-8 TRBD1 13 TGTGCCAGCAGCTCGACAGGGTACTACGAGCAGTACTTC CASSSTGYYEQYF
TRBJ2-7 NA TRBV13 NA 14 TGTGCCAGCAGCTTAGGTAGCAGATCCTACGAGCAGTACTTC CASSLGSRSYEQYF
TRBJ2-7 NA TRBV5-1 TRBD2 15 TGCGCCAGCAGCTTACTAGCGGGATCCGTCTACGAGCAGTACTTC CASSLLAGSVYEQYF
TRBJ1-3 NA TRBV6-5 NA 13 TGTGCCAGCAGTTCCGCGGCGGGAAACACCATATATTTT CASSSAAGNTIYF
TRBJ2-7 NA TRBV27 TRBD2 14 TGTGCCAGCAGTCCTTTGACTAGCGGGTACGAGCAGTACTTC CASSPLTSGYEQYF
TRBJ2-7 NA TRBV5-8 TRBD2 15 TGTGCCAGCAGCGAATTCGGACTAGCGGGTTACGAGCAGTACTTC CASSEFGLAGYEQYF
TRBJ2-1 NA TRBV5-8 NA 15 TGTGCCAGCATGATCCACGGCAGGGGTTGGGATGAGCAGTTCTTC CASMIHGRGWDEQFF
TRBJ2-3 NA TRBV18 TRBD1 16 TGTGCCAGCTCACCAATCGGACAGGGGGCATCAGATACGCAGTATTTT CASSPIGQGASDTQYF
TRBJ1-5 NA TRBV19 NA 16 TGTGCCAGTAGTATGAGTCTGACAGTTAGCAATCAGCCCCAGCATTTT CASSMSLTVSNQPQHF
TRBJ2-5 NA TRBV13 TRBD2 15 TGTGCCAGCAGCTTAGTGCCTAGCGGAAAAGAGACCCAGTACTTC CASSLVPSGKETQYF
TRBJ2-7 NA TRBV9 NA 15 TGTGCCAGCAGCGTAGATGGGACTGGATCCTACGAGCAGTACTTC CASSVDGTGSYEQYF
TRBJ1-6 once TRBV19 NA 14 TGTGCCAGTAGGTTACAGGGTTATAATTCACCCCTCCACTTT CASRLQGYNSPLHF
TRBJ1-1 NA TRBV4-2 NA 15 TGTGCCAGCAGCCAAGATTGGAGGGTGAACACTGAAGCTTTCTTT CASSQDWRVNTEAFF
TRBJ1-6 NA TRBV28 TRBD1 18 TGTGCCAGCACCCTGTTTGAGGGACAGGCGGCGGATAATTCACCCCTCCACTTT CASTLFEGQAADNSPLHF